This TCR beta chain originates from a study of blood T cell repertoires in COVID-19. As for the study in general: Researchers got acute and convalescent COVID-19 samples from the United States, Italy and Spain.

Germline V CDR1 and CDR2: SGHTA, FQGNSA. CDR3 length equals 14 residues. Trimming at V came to 5 bases and at J to 4 bases, leaving 1 base not matched to a gene. In the study's own analysis: Nucleated cell number was recorded as an estimate derived from reference gene primer amplification. Repertoires were generated with immunoSEQ multiplex PCR, while TCRdb's copy carries only in-frame clones and drops some. From that table come the V and J calls and clone size; the DNA was used to work out D and trimming. This sample has 300,000 to 350,000 clones, with approximately 86% found just once. Allocation to cohorts depended on clinical history reported by the participants.

Sequencing was performed on PBMCs or T cells enriched from blood (not recorded which). The TCR originated in a woman between 40 and 55 years old with acute COVID-19. The chain combines TRBV7-2 with TRBJ2-1; 11 nucleotides match TRBD2. CDR3 amino acids: CASSRTSGYNEQFF. The CDR3 coding sequence is TGTGCCAGCAGCCGGACTAGCGGGTACAATGAGCAGTTCTTC.